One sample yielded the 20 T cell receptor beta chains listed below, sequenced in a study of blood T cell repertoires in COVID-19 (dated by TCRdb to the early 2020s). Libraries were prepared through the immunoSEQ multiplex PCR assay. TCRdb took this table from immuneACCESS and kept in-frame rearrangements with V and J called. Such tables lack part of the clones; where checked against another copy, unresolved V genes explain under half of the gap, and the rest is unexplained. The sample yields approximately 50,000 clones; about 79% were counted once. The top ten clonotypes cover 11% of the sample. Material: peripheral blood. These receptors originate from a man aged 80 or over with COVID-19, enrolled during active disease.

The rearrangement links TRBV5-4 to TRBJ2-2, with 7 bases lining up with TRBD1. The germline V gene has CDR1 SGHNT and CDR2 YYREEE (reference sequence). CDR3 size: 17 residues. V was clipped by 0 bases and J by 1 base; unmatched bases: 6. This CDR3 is CASSLDVGQLNTGELFF. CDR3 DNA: TGTGCCAGCAGCTTGGATGTGGGACAGCTGAACACCGGGGAGCTGTTTTTT.

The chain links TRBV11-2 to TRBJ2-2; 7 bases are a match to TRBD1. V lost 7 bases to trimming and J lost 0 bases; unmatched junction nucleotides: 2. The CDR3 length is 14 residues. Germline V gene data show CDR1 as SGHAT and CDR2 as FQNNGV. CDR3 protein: CASIDRANTGELFF. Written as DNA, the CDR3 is TGTGCCAGCATCGACAGGGCGAACACCGGGGAGCTGTTTTTT.

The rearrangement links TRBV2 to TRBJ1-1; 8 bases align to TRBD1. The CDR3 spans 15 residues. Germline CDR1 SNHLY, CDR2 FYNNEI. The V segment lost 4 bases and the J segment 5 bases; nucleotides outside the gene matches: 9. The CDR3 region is CASSVEQGAGTEAFF. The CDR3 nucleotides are TGTGCCAGCAGTGTAGAGCAGGGGGCGGGGACTGAAGCTTTCTTT.

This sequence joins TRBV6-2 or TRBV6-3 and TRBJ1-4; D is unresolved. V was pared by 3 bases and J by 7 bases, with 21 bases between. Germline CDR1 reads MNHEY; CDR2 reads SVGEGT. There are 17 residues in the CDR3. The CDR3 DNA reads TGTGCCAGCAGTTATCCGATTTTACAAGCGTCGGGTGAAAAACTGTTTTTT. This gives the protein CASSYPILQASGEKLFF.

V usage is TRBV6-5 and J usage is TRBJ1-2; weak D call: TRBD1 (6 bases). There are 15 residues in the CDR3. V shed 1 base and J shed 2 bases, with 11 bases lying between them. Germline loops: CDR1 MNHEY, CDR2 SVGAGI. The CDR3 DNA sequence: TGTGCCAGCAGTTACTTATCCCAGGGGAACTATGGCTACACCTTC. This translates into CASSYLSQGNYGYTF.

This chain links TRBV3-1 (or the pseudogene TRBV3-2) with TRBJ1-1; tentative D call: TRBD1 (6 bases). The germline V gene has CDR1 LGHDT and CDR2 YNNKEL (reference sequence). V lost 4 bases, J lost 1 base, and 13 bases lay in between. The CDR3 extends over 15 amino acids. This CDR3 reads CASSLYNRENTEAFF. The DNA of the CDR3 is TGTGCCAGCAGCCTATATAACAGGGAGAACACTGAAGCTTTCTTT.

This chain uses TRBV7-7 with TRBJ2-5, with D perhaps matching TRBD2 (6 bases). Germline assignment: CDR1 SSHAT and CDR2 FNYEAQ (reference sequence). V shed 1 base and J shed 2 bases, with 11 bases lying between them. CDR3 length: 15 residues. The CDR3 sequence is CASSLGGTPQETQYF. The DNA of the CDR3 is TGTGCCAGCAGCTTAGGTGGGACTCCACAAGAGACCCAGTACTTC. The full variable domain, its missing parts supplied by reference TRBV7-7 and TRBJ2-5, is GAGVSQSPRYKVTKRGQDVTLRCDPISSHATLYWYQQALGQGPEFLTYFNYEAQPDKSGLPSDRFSAERPEGSISTLTIQRTEQRDSAMYRCASSLGGTPQETQYFGPGTRLLVL.

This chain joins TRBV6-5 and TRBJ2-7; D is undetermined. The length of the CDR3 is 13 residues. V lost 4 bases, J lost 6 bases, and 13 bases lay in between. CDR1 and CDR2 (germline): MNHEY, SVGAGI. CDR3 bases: TGTGCCAGCAGTTTTGATCGACAAGGCGAGCAGTACGTC. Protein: CASSFDRQGEQYV.

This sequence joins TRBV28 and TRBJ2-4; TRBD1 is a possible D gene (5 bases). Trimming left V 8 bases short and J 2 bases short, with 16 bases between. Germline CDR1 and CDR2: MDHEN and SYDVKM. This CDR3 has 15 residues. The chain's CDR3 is CASAPQTGSKNIQYF. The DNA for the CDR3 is TGTGCCAGCGCCCCCCAAACAGGTTCCAAAAACATTCAGTACTTC.

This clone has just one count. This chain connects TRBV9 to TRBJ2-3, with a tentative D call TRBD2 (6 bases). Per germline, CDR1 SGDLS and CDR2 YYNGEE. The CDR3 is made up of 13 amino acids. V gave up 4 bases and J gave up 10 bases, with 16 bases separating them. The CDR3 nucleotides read TGTGCCAGCAGCCCCTTGGGACTCCAAGCGCAGTATTTT. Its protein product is CASSPLGLQAQYF.

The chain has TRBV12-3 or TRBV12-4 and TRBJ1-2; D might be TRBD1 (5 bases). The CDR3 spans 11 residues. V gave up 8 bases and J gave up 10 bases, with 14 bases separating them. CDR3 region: CASSAGGTYTF. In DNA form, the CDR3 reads TGTGCCAGCTCCGCGGGGGGTACCTACACCTTC.

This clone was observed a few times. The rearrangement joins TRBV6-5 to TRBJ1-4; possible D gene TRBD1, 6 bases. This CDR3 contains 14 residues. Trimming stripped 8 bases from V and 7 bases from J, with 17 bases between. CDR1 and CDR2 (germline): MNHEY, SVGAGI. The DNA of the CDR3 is TGTGCCAGCCTGAAGGGAGGGGGGGGTGAAAAACTGTTTTTT. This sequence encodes CASLKGGGGEKLFF.

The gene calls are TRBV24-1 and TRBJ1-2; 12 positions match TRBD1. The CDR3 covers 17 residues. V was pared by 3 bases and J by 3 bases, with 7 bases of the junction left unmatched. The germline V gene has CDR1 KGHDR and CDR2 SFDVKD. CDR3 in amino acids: CATSDRDRGQSDYGYTF. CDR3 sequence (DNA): TGTGCCACCAGTGATAGGGACAGGGGGCAAAGCGACTATGGCTACACCTTC.

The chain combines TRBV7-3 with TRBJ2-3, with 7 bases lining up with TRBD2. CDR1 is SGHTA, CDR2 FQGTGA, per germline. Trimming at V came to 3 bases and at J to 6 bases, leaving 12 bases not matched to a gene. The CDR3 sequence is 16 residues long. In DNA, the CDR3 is TGTGCCAGCAGCTTTGGTGCACCCGGGGGGAACGATACGCAGTATTTT. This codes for CASSFGAPGGNDTQYF.

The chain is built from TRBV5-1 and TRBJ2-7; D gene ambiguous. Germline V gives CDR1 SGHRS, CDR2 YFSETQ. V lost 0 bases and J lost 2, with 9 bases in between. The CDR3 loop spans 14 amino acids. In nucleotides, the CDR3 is TGCGCCAGCAGCTTGGTTGGGCAGACCTACGAGCAGTACTTC. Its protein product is CASSLVGQTYEQYF.

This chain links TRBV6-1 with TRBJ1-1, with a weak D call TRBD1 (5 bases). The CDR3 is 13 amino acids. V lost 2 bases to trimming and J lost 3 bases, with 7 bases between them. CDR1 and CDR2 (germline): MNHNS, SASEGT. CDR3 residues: CASSERGDTEAFF. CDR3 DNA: TGTGCCAGCAGTGAACGGGGGGACACTGAAGCTTTCTTT.

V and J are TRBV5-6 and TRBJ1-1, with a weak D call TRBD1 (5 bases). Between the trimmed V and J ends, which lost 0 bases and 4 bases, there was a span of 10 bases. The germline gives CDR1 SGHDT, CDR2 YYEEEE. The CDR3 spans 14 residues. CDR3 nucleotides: TGTGCCAGCAGCTTGGGTGGAGGGACCACTGAAGCTTTCTTT. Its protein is CASSLGGGTTEAFF.

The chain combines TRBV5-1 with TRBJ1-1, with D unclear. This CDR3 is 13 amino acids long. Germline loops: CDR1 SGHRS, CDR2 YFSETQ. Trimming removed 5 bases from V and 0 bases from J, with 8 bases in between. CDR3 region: CASSSQVNTEAFF. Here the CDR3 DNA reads TGCGCCAGCAGTTCCCAGGTGAACACTGAAGCTTTCTTT.

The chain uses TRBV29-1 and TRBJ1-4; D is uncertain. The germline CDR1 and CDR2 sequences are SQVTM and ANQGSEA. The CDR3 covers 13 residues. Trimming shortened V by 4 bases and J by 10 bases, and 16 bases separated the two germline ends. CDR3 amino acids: CSVGAGGSGKLFF. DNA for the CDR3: TGCAGCGTTGGGGCGGGTGGATCCGGAAAACTGTTTTTT.

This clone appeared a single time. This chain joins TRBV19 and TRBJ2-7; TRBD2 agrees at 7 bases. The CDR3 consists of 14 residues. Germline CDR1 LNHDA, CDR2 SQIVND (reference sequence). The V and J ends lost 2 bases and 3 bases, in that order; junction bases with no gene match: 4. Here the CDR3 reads CASSIRAGVYEQYF. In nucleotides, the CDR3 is TGTGCCAGTAGTATACGCGCGGGAGTCTACGAGCAGTACTTC.